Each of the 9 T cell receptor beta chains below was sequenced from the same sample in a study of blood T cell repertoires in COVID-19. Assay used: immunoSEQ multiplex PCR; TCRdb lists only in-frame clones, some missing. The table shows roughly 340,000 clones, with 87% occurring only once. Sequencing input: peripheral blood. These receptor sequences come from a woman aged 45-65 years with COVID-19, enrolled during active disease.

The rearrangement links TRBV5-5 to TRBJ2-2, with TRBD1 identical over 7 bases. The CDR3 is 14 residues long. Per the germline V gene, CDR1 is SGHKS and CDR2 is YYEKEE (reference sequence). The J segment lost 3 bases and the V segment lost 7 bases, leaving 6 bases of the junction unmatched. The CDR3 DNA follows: TGTGCCAGCGAAGGACAGGACGACACCGGGGAGCTGTTTTTT. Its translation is CASEGQDDTGELFF.

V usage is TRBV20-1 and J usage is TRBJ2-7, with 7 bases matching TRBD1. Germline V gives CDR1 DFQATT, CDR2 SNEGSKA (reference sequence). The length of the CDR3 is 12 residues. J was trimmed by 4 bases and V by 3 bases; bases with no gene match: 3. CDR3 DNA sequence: TGCAGTGCTAGTCGGGGACAGTACGAGCAGTACTTC. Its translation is CSASRGQYEQYF.

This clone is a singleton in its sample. The CDR3 bases are TGCGCCAGCAGCTCTCCGCCTGCCTCCGGGTTAGACATTCAGTACTTC. Protein: CASSSPPASGLDIQYF. The chain recombines TRBV5-1 with TRBJ2-4, with no clear D. The V end lost 3 bases, the J end lost 8 bases, and 21 bases lay between the germline ends. The CDR3 spans 16 residues. The germline gives CDR1 SGHRS, CDR2 YFSETQ.

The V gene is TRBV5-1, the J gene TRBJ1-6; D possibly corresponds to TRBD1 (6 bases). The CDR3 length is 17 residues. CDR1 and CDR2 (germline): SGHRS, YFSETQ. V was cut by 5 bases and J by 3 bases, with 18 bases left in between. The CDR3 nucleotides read TGCGCCAGCAGGACAGGACGATCCACCCTCTATAATTCACCCCTCCACTTT. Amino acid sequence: CASRTGRSTLYNSPLHF.

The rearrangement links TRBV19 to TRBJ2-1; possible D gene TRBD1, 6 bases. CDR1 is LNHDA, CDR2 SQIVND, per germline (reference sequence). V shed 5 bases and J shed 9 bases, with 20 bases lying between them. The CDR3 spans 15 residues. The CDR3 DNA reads TGTGCCAGTAGTTCCTCCCGAACAGGGTTAAGTGAGCAGTTCTTC. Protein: CASSSSRTGLSEQFF.

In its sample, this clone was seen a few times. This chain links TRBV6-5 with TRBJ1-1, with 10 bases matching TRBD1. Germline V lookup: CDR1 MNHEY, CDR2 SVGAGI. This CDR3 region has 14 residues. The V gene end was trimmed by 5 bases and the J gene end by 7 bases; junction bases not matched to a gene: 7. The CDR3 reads CASSHRQGADEAFF. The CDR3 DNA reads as TGTGCCAGCAGTCATCGACAGGGGGCTGATGAAGCTTTCTTT.

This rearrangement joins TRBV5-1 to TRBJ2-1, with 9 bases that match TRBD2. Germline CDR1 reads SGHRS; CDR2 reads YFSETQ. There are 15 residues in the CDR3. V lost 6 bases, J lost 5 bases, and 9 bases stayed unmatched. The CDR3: CASKIAGASHNEQFF. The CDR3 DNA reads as TGCGCCAGCAAGATAGCGGGAGCTTCCCACAATGAGCAGTTCTTC.

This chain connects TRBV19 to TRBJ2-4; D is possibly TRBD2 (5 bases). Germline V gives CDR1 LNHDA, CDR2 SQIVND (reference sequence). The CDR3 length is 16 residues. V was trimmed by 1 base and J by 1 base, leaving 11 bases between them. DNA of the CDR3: TGTGCCAGTAGTATAGTTGGGGTAGCGGCCAAAAACATTCAGTACTTC. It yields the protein CASSIVGVAAKNIQYF. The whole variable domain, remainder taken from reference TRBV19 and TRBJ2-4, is DGGITQSPKYLFRKEGQNVTLSCEQNLNHDAMYWYRQDPGQGLRLIYYSQIVNDFQKGDIAEGYSVSREKKESFPLTVTSAQKNPTAFYLCASSIVGVAAKNIQYFGAGTRLSVL.

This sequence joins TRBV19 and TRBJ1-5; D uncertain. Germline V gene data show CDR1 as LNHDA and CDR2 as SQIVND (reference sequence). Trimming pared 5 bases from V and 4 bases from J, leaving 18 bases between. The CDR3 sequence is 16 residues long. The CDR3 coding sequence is TGTGCCAGTAGTCGAAATCAGGAAGCCGGAAATCAGCCCCAGCATTTT. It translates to CASSRNQEAGNQPQHF.